This paragraph reports one TCR beta chain. J was trimmed by 4 bases and V by 5 bases; bases with no gene match: 5. The CDR3 totals 14 residues. Germline V CDR1 and CDR2: SQVTM, ANQGSEA. This record belongs to a study of PD-L1 blockade in urothelial cancer. Study overall: Patients previously received 0 to 3 chemotherapy regimens. Each blood sample yielded a median of around 150,000 T cells. Timepoints chosen for blood analysis were 3 weeks (second dose) and 6 weeks after treatment start.

Every PCR was spiked with synthetic TCR analog templates. Clones were read by immunoSEQ multiplex PCR, and TCRdb kept only the in-frame ones, dropping some. Of 56,000 or so clones listed, 85% were seen once; the top ten hold less than 20%. Documented time point: pretreatment peripheral blood. This receptor was taken from a man aged 65 to 79 with urothelial cancer. Specimen: PBMCs, collected around atezolizumab (anti-PD-L1) treatment. The chain links TRBV29-1 to TRBJ2-5, with 12 bases identical to TRBD2. CDR3 sequence reads: CSVRTSGNRETQYF. The CDR3, as DNA: TGCAGCGTTCGGACTAGCGGGAACCGAGAGACCCAGTACTTC.